This note documents a single TCR beta chain sequence. The repertoire was sequenced with immunoSEQ multiplex PCR; TCRdb's copy has only in-frame clones and lacks some. The table records tens of thousands of clones, less than 95% of them present only once. This entry is derived from a study of blood T cell repertoires in COVID-19. Study-wide context: PBMCs, B-cell-depleted T cells, or T cells provided the cDNA or gDNA that made up the material.

V lost 6 bases and J lost 11, with 20 bases in between. This CDR3 is built from 15 residues. Germline loops: CDR1 MNHEY, CDR2 SVGAGI. The genes are TRBV6-5 and TRBJ1-6; weak D call: TRBD1 (6 bases). Input material: peripheral blood. This TCR came from a man aged 50-59 years with COVID-19, enrolled during active disease. The CDR3 bases are TGTGCCAGCAGCATCCTACAGGGAATAGGGACACCCCTCCACTTT. Residues: CASSILQGIGTPLHF.